The present TCR beta chain was sequenced within a study of vaccination and CD4 T cells after COVID-19. Study details: From HCoV-229E, HCoV-OC43, HCoV-NL63 and SARS-CoV-2, overlapping spike peptides were used to stimulate the cells.

Stated treatment: approximately 11-day PBMC culture with coronavirus spike peptide pools or control peptides (ViraFEST assay). An unexposed donor provided the CD4+ T cells, which were collected before the COVID-19 pandemic (2011-2018). Negative selection isolated the CD4+ T cells once the cells had been cultured for around 9 days. Cell supply allowing, SARS-CoV-2 S/N and four cold-coronavirus spikes probed unexposed-donor CD4+ T cells. An Oncomine TCR Beta short-read assay was used to sequence the DNA from cultured CD4+ T cells. Cultured CD4+ T cells were the source of extracted genomic DNA. TCRdb re-called the PCR reads through MiXCR, storing one row per CDR3 protein. There are some 9,100 distinct CDR3 sequences in the sample; around a third occur only once, and about 20% lies in the top ten. Remarks on this clonotype: Its antigen is currently unknown.

The sequence derives from a human donor in good health. Specimen: CD4+ T cells from blood, cultured in vitro.

CDR3 in DNA: TGTGCCAGCAGTTCGGCTAGCGGGTTATACAATGAGCAGTTCTTC. Residues: CASSSASGLYNEQFF. The chain combines TRBV27 with TRBJ2-1; 8 bases align to TRBD2. From germline, CDR1 is MNHEY and CDR2 SMNVEV (reference sequence). The CDR3 sequence is 15 residues long. V was clipped by 4 bases and J by 4 bases; unmatched bases: 6.